The next 20 T cell receptor beta chains were all read from a single sample in a study of response to subunit inactivated influenza vaccine. TCRdb re-derived calls from the RT-PCR reads in MiXCR, one entry per CDR3 protein. This table has 500,000 to 550,000 distinct CDR3 sequences, roughly 7.9% appearing once. The sequenced sample was PBMCs from blood, obtained about 24 months after vaccination. The receptors shown here come from a man between 50 and 70 years old who received an inactivated influenza vaccine.

Many counts were recorded for this clonotype. The V gene is TRBV6-6, the J gene TRBJ2-5; TRBD1 matches 8 bases. From germline, CDR1 is MNHNY and CDR2 SVGAGI (reference sequence). This CDR3 region has 12 residues. The V and J ends lost 11 bases and 5 bases, in that order; junction bases with no gene match: 7. CDR3 coding DNA: TGTGCCTTCGGGACAGGCCCCGAGACCCAGTACTTC. Residues: CAFGTGPETQYF.

In its sample, this clonotype was seen many times. The J gene is TRBJ2-7, the V gene TRBV10-3; 9 positions match TRBD1. V lost 7 bases and J lost 7; bases outside the gene matches: 8. CDR1 is ENHRY, CDR2 SYGVKD, per germline. The CDR3 runs to 13 residues. CDR3 in DNA: TGTGCCATCAATCGGGACAGGGTAGATGAGCAGTACTTC. Its protein is CAINRDRVDEQYF.

This clonotype was counted only a few times. This chain connects TRBV6-1 to TRBJ2-7, with a possible D match to TRBD1 (5 bases). This CDR3 comprises 14 residues. CDR1 and CDR2 from the germline V gene are MNHNS and SASEGT. Between the trimmed V and J ends, which lost 0 bases and 1 base, there was a span of 7 bases. CDR3 amino acids: CASSEARASYEQYF. As DNA, the CDR3 is TGTGCCAGCAGTGAAGCCAGGGCTTCCTACGAGCAGTACTTC.

CDR3 sequence: CASRGQGLSTDTQYF. The CDR3 DNA sequence: TGTGCCAGCAGGGGACAGGGGTTAAGCACAGATACGCAGTATTTT. The V gene is TRBV11-1, the J gene TRBJ2-3; 10 nucleotides match TRBD1. V lost 6 bases to trimming and J lost 0 bases; unmatched junction nucleotides: 3. In germline, CDR1 is SGHAT, CDR2 FQDESV (reference sequence). The CDR3 runs 15 residues.

The sample holds many counts of this clonotype. The chain combines TRBV10-2 with TRBJ2-5; a possible D gene is TRBD1 (6 bases). CDR3 length: 15 residues. CDR1 and CDR2 (germline): WSHSY, SAAADI. Trimming took off 3 bases at V and 3 bases at J, with 14 bases between the two ends. CDR3 bases: TGCGCCAGCAGTGAACTTAATAGGGGGAAAGAGACCCAGTACTTC. It specifies CASSELNRGKETQYF.

This clonotype was seen only a few times. The chain combines TRBV11-2 with TRBJ1-6, with D unclear. This CDR3 spans 15 amino acids. CDR1 and CDR2 from the germline V gene are SGHAT and FQNNGV. V lost 4 bases, J lost 2 bases, and 9 bases lay in between. The CDR3 nucleotides are TGTGCCAGCAGCTACCGGGCCGCCTATAATTCACCCCTCCACTTT. Protein sequence: CASSYRAAYNSPLHF. The whole variable domain, remainder taken from reference TRBV11-2 and TRBJ1-6, is EAGVAQSPRYKIIEKRQSVAFWCNPISGHATLYWYQQILGQGPKLLIQFQNNGVVDDSQLPKDRFSAERLKGVDSTLKIQPAKLEDSAVYLCASSYRAAYNSPLHFGNGTRLTVT.

This clonotype was recorded a few times. This chain uses TRBV6-5 with TRBJ2-5; the match to TRBD1 covers 10 bases. The CDR3 contains 15 residues. Trimming took 2 bases from V and 3 from J; bases not matched to a gene: 3. Germline V gene lookup returns CDR1 MNHEY and CDR2 SVGAGI. The CDR3 DNA reads as TGTGCCAGCAGTTACGTGGGACAGGGGAAAGAGACCCAGTACTTC. This sequence encodes CASSYVGQGKETQYF.

This clonotype was seen ten or more times. The gene calls are TRBV5-1 and TRBJ2-3, with D possibly matching TRBD1 (6 bases). The CDR3 spans 16 residues. CDR1 is SGHRS, CDR2 YFSETQ, per germline. Trimming pared 4 bases from V and 4 bases from J, leaving 19 bases between. The CDR3 loop is CASSANRAAGADTQYF. Here the CDR3 DNA reads TGCGCCAGCAGCGCAAACAGGGCGGCCGGGGCAGATACGCAGTATTTT.

This clonotype showed up many times. The chain links TRBV5-5 to TRBJ2-7; D tentatively reads TRBD1 or TRBD2 (5 bases each). Germline V gives CDR1 SGHKS, CDR2 YYEKEE (reference sequence). V shed 5 bases and J shed 3 bases, with 15 bases lying between them. The CDR3 is 14 residues long. The CDR3 region has the DNA TGTGCCAGCAGTTTAGGGGAGTCCAACTACGAGCAGTACTTC. Its protein is CASSLGESNYEQYF.

The gene calls are TRBV5-1 and TRBJ2-2; TRBD2 matches at 12 bases. Losses at the gene ends were 1 base for V and 5 bases for J; bases not matched to a gene: 6. There are 17 residues in the CDR3. Germline V lookup: CDR1 SGHRS, CDR2 YFSETQ. This CDR3 is CASSLRLAGAMTGELFF. The CDR3 region has the DNA TGCGCCAGCAGCTTGAGACTAGCGGGAGCAATGACCGGGGAGCTGTTTTTT.

This clonotype was recorded a few times. The rearrangement links TRBV3-1 to TRBJ2-5; D could derive from TRBD1 or TRBD2 (5 bases each). CDR1 is LGHDT and CDR2 is YNNKEL in the germline V gene (reference sequence). The V and J ends lost 3 bases and 5 bases respectively, with 16 bases between them. This CDR3 is built from 15 residues. As DNA, the CDR3 is TGTGCCAGCAGCCAGCCGGGACGGCGGACGGAGACCCAGTACTTC. It codes for CASSQPGRRTETQYF.

In this sample, this clonotype turned up many times. The chain links TRBV12-3 or TRBV12-4 to TRBJ2-3; the D gene is possibly TRBD1 (5 bases). The CDR3 has 14 residues. V was cut by 6 bases and J by 1 base, with 11 bases left in between. In DNA form, the CDR3 reads TGTGCCAGCAGCCGGACAACCCGCACAGATACGCAGTATTTT. Translating it yields CASSRTTRTDTQYF.

The V gene is TRBV20-1, the J gene TRBJ1-4, with 11 bases lining up with TRBD1. Germline V CDR1 and CDR2: DFQATT, SNEGSKA (reference sequence). The CDR3 covers 19 residues. The V segment lost 6 bases and the J segment 0 bases; nucleotides outside the gene matches: 15. CDR3 amino acids: CSAHPSVGQGDATNEKLFF. The DNA for the CDR3 is TGCAGTGCCCACCCCTCGGTGGGACAGGGGGATGCAACTAATGAAAAACTGTTTTTT.

The chain joins TRBV4-1 to TRBJ2-7; 8 bases fit TRBD1. The CDR3 length is 17 residues. After removal of 2 bases from V and 2 bases from J, the junction contained 11 bases not matched to a gene. CDR1 is MGHRA, CDR2 YSYEKL, per germline. The CDR3 is CASSQNFRTGSTYEQYF. CDR3 nucleotides: TGCGCCAGCAGCCAAAATTTCCGGACAGGGTCGACCTACGAGCAGTACTTC.

This clonotype came up a few times. The chain joins TRBV10-3 to TRBJ1-5; D not certain. Germline V CDR1 and CDR2: ENHRY, SYGVKD. The CDR3 is 14 amino acids. The V end was cut by 0 bases, the J end by 4 bases, with 7 bases between. CDR3 residues: CAISESVRNQPQHF. The DNA of the CDR3 is TGTGCCATCAGTGAGTCCGTCCGAAATCAGCCCCAGCATTTT.

The chain recombines TRBV2 with TRBJ2-1; 8 bases line up with TRBD1. J lost 0 bases, V lost 5 bases, and 3 bases had no gene match. Germline lookup yields CDR1 SNHLY and CDR2 FYNNEI. This CDR3 is built from 15 residues. The CDR3 protein is CASSRDRSSYNEQFF. CDR3 sequence (DNA): TGTGCCAGCAGTCGGGACAGGAGCTCCTACAATGAGCAGTTCTTC.

V gene TRBV6-5 combines with J gene TRBJ2-5; maybe TRBD1 (6 bases). V was shortened by 2 bases and J by 4 bases, with 17 bases between the two germline ends. The CDR3 contains 16 residues. Germline V lookup: CDR1 MNHEY, CDR2 SVGAGI. Written as DNA, the CDR3 is TGTGCCAGCAGTTACCAGACAACAGGGATGGGAGAGACCCAGTACTTC. Translation gives CASSYQTTGMGETQYF.

This clonotype has a handful of counts. This chain links TRBV27 with TRBJ2-7; 11 positions match TRBD1. The junction had 10 bases not matched to a gene; V was cut back by 6 bases and J by 6 bases. The CDR3 consists of 15 residues. The germline CDR1 and CDR2 sequences are MNHEY and SMNVEV (reference sequence). CDR3 residues: CASRPSTGTGGEQYF. The CDR3 DNA reads TGTGCCAGCAGGCCCTCGACCGGGACAGGGGGCGAGCAGTACTTC.

This clonotype was seen many times. V is TRBV24-1 and J is TRBJ2-7; no clear D gene. Per the germline V gene, CDR1 is KGHDR and CDR2 is SFDVKD. This CDR3 has 15 amino acids. Trimming took 0 bases from V and 0 from J, leaving 8 bases between them. The CDR3 here is CATSDLYRVSYEQYF. CDR3 sequence (DNA): TGTGCCACCAGTGATTTGTACCGGGTCTCCTACGAGCAGTACTTC.

This clonotype was seen a handful of times. The CDR3 is CASSPTTSGRVNSPLHF. The CDR3 bases are TGTGCCAGCAGCCCTACCACCTCGGGACGGGTGAATTCACCCCTCCACTTT. V usage is TRBV3-1 and J usage is TRBJ1-6, with D perhaps TRBD1 (5 bases). This CDR3 region has 17 residues. The V gene lost 4 bases and the J gene lost 7 bases, with 20 bases spanning the gap. The germline CDR1 and CDR2 sequences are LGHDT and YNNKEL (reference sequence). The full variable domain, its missing parts supplied by reference TRBV3-1 and TRBJ1-6, is DTAVSQTPKYLVTQMGNDKSIKCEQNLGHDTMYWYKQDSKKFLKIMFSYNNKELIINETVPNRFSPKSPDKAHLNLHINSLELGDSAVYFCASSPTTSGRVNSPLHFGNGTRLTVT.